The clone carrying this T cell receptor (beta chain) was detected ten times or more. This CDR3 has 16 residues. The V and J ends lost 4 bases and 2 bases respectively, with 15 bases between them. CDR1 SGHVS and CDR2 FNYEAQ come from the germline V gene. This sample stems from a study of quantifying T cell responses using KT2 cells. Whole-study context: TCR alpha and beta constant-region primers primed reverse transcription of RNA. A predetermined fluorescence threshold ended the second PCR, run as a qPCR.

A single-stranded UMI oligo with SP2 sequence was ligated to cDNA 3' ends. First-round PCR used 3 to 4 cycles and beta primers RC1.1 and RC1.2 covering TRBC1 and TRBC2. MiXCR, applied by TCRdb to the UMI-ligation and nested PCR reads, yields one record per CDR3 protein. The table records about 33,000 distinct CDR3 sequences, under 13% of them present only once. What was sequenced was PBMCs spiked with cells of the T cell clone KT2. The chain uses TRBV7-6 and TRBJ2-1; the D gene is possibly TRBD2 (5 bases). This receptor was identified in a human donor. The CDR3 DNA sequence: TGTGCCAGCAGCTCGTACGCGGGCCTAACCTACAATGAGCAGTTCTTC. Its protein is CASSSYAGLTYNEQFF.